This T cell receptor (beta chain) was identified during a study of beta chain features in type 1 diabetes. The CDR3 covers 13 residues. V was clipped by 5 bases and J by 2 bases, with 8 bases between them. CDR1 and CDR2 from the germline V gene are SGHTA and FQGNSA. TCRB transcripts that were expressed got sequenced, as all of the isolated RNA had been reverse transcribed. TCRdb's copy holds only in-frame clones and misses some; the assay was immunoSEQ multiplex PCR. The table includes 400,000 to 500,000 clones, 14% detected once. Study-wide results and caveats: cDNA-based reads could over-represent cells with high TCR expression. More deletions and fewer insertions at VDJ junctions were found in patients with type 1 diabetes.

This clone was observed a few times. Its antigen is still unknown. Every participating donor gave one draw, a heparinised blood sample averaging around 100 mL. Purity (above 95%) was reached by all sorted populations. V gene TRBV7-2 combines with J gene TRBJ2-3; D gene uncertain. Sequencing input: naive CD4+ T cells from blood. This receptor was identified in a man aged 25 to 45 in good health. Here the CDR3 reads CASSQQHTDTQYF. The DNA for the CDR3 is TGTGCCAGCAGCCAACAGCACACAGATACGCAGTATTTT.